This T cell receptor (beta chain) was identified during a study of shared clonotypes between healthy human individuals. This table comes from immunoSEQ multiplex PCR, and its TCRdb copy is limited to in-frame clones, with some not included. The table shows fewer than 1 million clones, with 90% to 98% occurring only once. The CDR3 is 18 amino acids. In germline, CDR1 is MDHEN, CDR2 SYDVKM. The V gene end was trimmed by 2 bases and the J gene end by 0 bases; junction bases not matched to a gene: 9. In the naive CD8 group, cells lacked CD45RO and were positively selected for CCR7, so terminally differentiated effector memory CD45RA+ cells were left out.

Sequenced sample: naive CD8+ T cells sorted from blood. The receptor's source is a man in his thirties or forties in good health. This chain links TRBV28 with TRBJ1-4; 7 bases align to TRBD1. CDR3 nucleotides: TGTGCCAGCAGTTTAGTTCAGGGGGTGCTGGCAACTAATGAAAAACTGTTTTTT. It codes for CASSLVQGVLATNEKLFF.